This T cell receptor beta chain was identified during a study of blood T cell repertoires in COVID-19. Original analysis: Reference gene primer amplification yielded estimated nucleated cell counts. Assay used: immunoSEQ multiplex PCR; TCRdb lists only in-frame clones, some missing. The V and J calls and the clone size are those of that table, but D and trimming were determined from the DNA. This repertoire shows hundreds of thousands of clones, around 91% found once; its top ten account for 1.7%. This clone was seen a few times. Germline V CDR1 and CDR2: SGHVS, FQNEAQ. The CDR3 is 14 amino acids. Trimming at V came to 4 bases and at J to 3 bases, leaving 3 bases not matched to a gene.

This receptor was taken from a woman aged 18-29 years with acute COVID-19. J is TRBJ1-1 and V is TRBV7-8; 9 bases agree with TRBD1. Sequencing input: PBMCs or T cells enriched from blood (not recorded which). The CDR3 bases are TGTGCCAGCAGCTCGGGACAGGGACACACTGAAGCTTTCTTT. It encodes CASSSGQGHTEAFF.